This is a list of T cell receptor beta chains from one sample in a study of blood T cell repertoires in COVID-19. Assay used: immunoSEQ multiplex PCR; TCRdb lists only in-frame clones, some missing. The profile shows 100,000 or so clones, roughly 92% of them singletons. Input material: peripheral blood. All receptors derive from a woman in her fifties or sixties with COVID-19, enrolled during active disease. Each CDR3 is given with its conserved first and last residue. The D gene is left open where the match is weak. Where a row states a size, it is once, few, many or the class of an expanded clone; other rows omit it.

j_call: TRBJ2-2
clone_size: NA
d_call: NA
v_call: TRBV19
cdr3_nt: TGTGCCAGTAGTTCGACACCTAACACCGGGGAGCTGTTTTTT
cdr3_aa: CASSSTPNTGELFF

j_call: TRBJ1-5
clone_size: NA
d_call: NA
v_call: TRBV19
cdr3_nt: TGTGCCAGTAGTATAGTCGAGGATAGCAATCAGCCCCAGCATTTT
cdr3_aa: CASSIVEDSNQPQHF

j_call: TRBJ2-5
clone_size: NA
d_call: NA
v_call: TRBV6-5
cdr3_nt: TGTGCCAGCGGGGCCTTAGAGACCCAGTACTTC
cdr3_aa: CASGALETQYF

j_call: TRBJ1-2
clone_size: NA
d_call: NA
v_call: TRBV5-8
cdr3_nt: TGTGCCAGGGGAGGGGACACCCTTGGGGGCTACACCTTC
cdr3_aa: CARGGDTLGGYTF

j_call: TRBJ1-4
clone_size: NA
d_call: TRBD1
v_call: TRBV19
cdr3_nt: TGTGCCAGTAGTCCGGGACAGGGGAATGAAAAACTGTTTTTT
cdr3_aa: CASSPGQGNEKLFF

j_call: TRBJ2-1
clone_size: NA
d_call: NA
v_call: TRBV6-2/TRBV6-3
cdr3_nt: TGTGCCAGCAGTCTAGGCCGGGGTGGGCCGCCGCATGAGCAGTTCTTC
cdr3_aa: CASSLGRGGPPHEQFF

j_call: TRBJ1-2
clone_size: NA
d_call: TRBD1
v_call: TRBV7-2
cdr3_nt: TGTGCCAGCAGCCACCGACAGGGGCCCTACTATGGCTATACCTTC
cdr3_aa: CASSHRQGPYYGYTF

j_call: TRBJ1-2
clone_size: NA
d_call: NA
v_call: TRBV3-1/TRBV3-2
cdr3_nt: TGTGCCAGCAGCCTATTGGACTCTCCCTCATATGGCTACACCTTC
cdr3_aa: CASSLLDSPSYGYTF

j_call: TRBJ1-2
clone_size: NA
d_call: NA
v_call: TRBV27
cdr3_nt: TGTGCCAGCAGTTTAACACCCCTCTATGGCTACACCTTC
cdr3_aa: CASSLTPLYGYTF

j_call: TRBJ2-3
clone_size: NA
d_call: NA
v_call: TRBV24-1
cdr3_nt: TGTGCCACCAGTGATTCGCAGGAACTCACAGATACGCAGTATTTT
cdr3_aa: CATSDSQELTDTQYF

j_call: TRBJ2-7
clone_size: once
d_call: NA
v_call: TRBV13
cdr3_nt: TGTGCCAGCAGCTTTTATGGGGGCAGGGCAAACTCCTACGAGCAGTACTTC
cdr3_aa: CASSFYGGRANSYEQYF

j_call: TRBJ2-5
clone_size: NA
d_call: TRBD2
v_call: TRBV9
cdr3_nt: TGTGCCAGCAGCGTTTCTCTACGCGGGGGGATCACGGAGACCCAGTACTTC
cdr3_aa: CASSVSLRGGITETQYF

j_call: TRBJ1-2
clone_size: once
d_call: NA
v_call: TRBV6-1
cdr3_nt: TGTGCCAGCAGTGAAGTAGCTAACTATGGCTACACCTTC
cdr3_aa: CASSEVANYGYTF

j_call: TRBJ1-6
clone_size: NA
d_call: TRBD1
v_call: TRBV6-1
cdr3_nt: TGTGCCAGCAGTGATCAGGGGGGAAATGAACCCCTCCACTTT
cdr3_aa: CASSDQGGNEPLHF

j_call: TRBJ2-5
clone_size: NA
d_call: NA
v_call: TRBV19
cdr3_nt: TGTGCCAGTAGTTCCTTGTATGGGGGCGTGGAGACCCAGTACTTC
cdr3_aa: CASSSLYGGVETQYF

j_call: TRBJ1-1
clone_size: NA
d_call: TRBD1
v_call: TRBV30
cdr3_nt: TGTGCCTGGAGTTCGGAGAACAGGGGTTACACTGAAGCTTTCTTT
cdr3_aa: CAWSSENRGYTEAFF

j_call: TRBJ2-7
clone_size: NA
d_call: NA
v_call: TRBV12-3/TRBV12-4
cdr3_nt: TGTGCCAGCACCTTCGACAGGTCGGGCGAGCAGTACTTC
cdr3_aa: CASTFDRSGEQYF

j_call: TRBJ1-2
clone_size: NA
d_call: TRBD1
v_call: TRBV5-4
cdr3_nt: TGTGCCAGCAGCTTGGACAGGGGGACCTCCTATGGCTACACCTTC
cdr3_aa: CASSLDRGTSYGYTF

j_call: TRBJ2-3
clone_size: NA
d_call: TRBD2
v_call: TRBV2
cdr3_nt: TGTGCCACCTTAGGACTAGATAGCACAGATACGCAGTATTTT
cdr3_aa: CATLGLDSTDTQYF

j_call: TRBJ1-4
clone_size: NA
d_call: NA
v_call: TRBV11-2
cdr3_nt: TGTGCCAGCAGCTTAGGGGCGACAGCAACTAATGAAAAACTGTTTTTT
cdr3_aa: CASSLGATATNEKLFF

j_call: TRBJ1-2
clone_size: NA
d_call: TRBD1
v_call: TRBV7-8
cdr3_nt: TGTGCCAGCAGCTTACCCCTCGGACAGGGTGGCTATGGCTACACCTTC
cdr3_aa: CASSLPLGQGGYGYTF

j_call: TRBJ2-2
clone_size: NA
d_call: TRBD2
v_call: TRBV27
cdr3_nt: TGTGCCAGCAGTCCATACGTCCCGGGACTAGCGGGGGACACCGGGGAGCTGTTTTTT
cdr3_aa: CASSPYVPGLAGDTGELFF

j_call: TRBJ2-2
clone_size: NA
d_call: TRBD1
v_call: TRBV7-6
cdr3_nt: TGTGCCAGCAGCTTTCGACAGGGCCCTGCCGGGGAGCTGTTTTTT
cdr3_aa: CASSFRQGPAGELFF

j_call: TRBJ1-5
clone_size: NA
d_call: NA
v_call: TRBV4-2
cdr3_nt: TGTGCCAGCAGTAGCAGTGGACAGCCCCAGCATTTT
cdr3_aa: CASSSSGQPQHF

j_call: TRBJ2-5
clone_size: NA
d_call: TRBD2
v_call: TRBV7-3
cdr3_nt: TGTGCCAGCAGCCCGGGAGGGATCGAGACCCAGTACTTC
cdr3_aa: CASSPGGIETQYF

j_call: TRBJ1-6
clone_size: NA
d_call: NA
v_call: TRBV10-3
cdr3_nt: TGTGCCATCAGTGAGTCCGGACAGAGTTCACCCCTCCACTTT
cdr3_aa: CAISESGQSSPLHF

j_call: TRBJ1-2
clone_size: NA
d_call: NA
v_call: TRBV27
cdr3_nt: TGTGCCAGCAGTCTCGGGTGGGACTCTAACTATGGCTACACCTTC
cdr3_aa: CASSLGWDSNYGYTF

j_call: TRBJ1-2
clone_size: NA
d_call: NA
v_call: TRBV28
cdr3_nt: TGTGCCAGCAGTTTCGCAGGGGACTATGGCTACACCTTC
cdr3_aa: CASSFAGDYGYTF

j_call: TRBJ2-5
clone_size: once
d_call: TRBD2
v_call: TRBV2
cdr3_nt: TGTGCCAGCAGTGATAGCGGGACTCCACAAGAGACCCAGTACTTC
cdr3_aa: CASSDSGTPQETQYF

j_call: TRBJ2-7
clone_size: NA
d_call: NA
v_call: TRBV30
cdr3_nt: TGTGCCTGGAGTGCAGGGGATCCCGAGCAGTACTTC
cdr3_aa: CAWSAGDPEQYF

j_call: TRBJ1-6
clone_size: few
d_call: NA
v_call: TRBV27
cdr3_nt: TGTGCCAGCAGTTTCACCAGGATAGATCCTTATAATTCACCCCTCCACTTT
cdr3_aa: CASSFTRIDPYNSPLHF

j_call: TRBJ1-1
clone_size: NA
d_call: NA
v_call: TRBV28
cdr3_nt: TGTGCCAGCAGTTTAAATACAGTGAACACTGAAGCTTTCTTT
cdr3_aa: CASSLNTVNTEAFF

j_call: TRBJ1-2
clone_size: NA
d_call: NA
v_call: TRBV19
cdr3_nt: TGTGCCAGTAGCCGGCGGGACGGTTACTATGGCTACACCTTC
cdr3_aa: CASSRRDGYYGYTF

j_call: TRBJ2-2
clone_size: NA
d_call: NA
v_call: TRBV27
cdr3_nt: TGTGCCAGCAGTCCACGGGTTACGAACACCGGGGAGCTGTTTTTT
cdr3_aa: CASSPRVTNTGELFF

j_call: TRBJ2-2
clone_size: NA
d_call: TRBD2
v_call: TRBV9
cdr3_nt: TGTGCCAGCAGCGTAGTGGATAGCGGGCACTACACCGGGGAGCTGTTTTTT
cdr3_aa: CASSVVDSGHYTGELFF

j_call: TRBJ2-3
clone_size: NA
d_call: NA
v_call: TRBV10-2
cdr3_nt: TGCGCCAGCAGTGACGGGGGGCTCACAGATACGCAGTATTTT
cdr3_aa: CASSDGGLTDTQYF

j_call: TRBJ2-2
clone_size: NA
d_call: TRBD2
v_call: TRBV19
cdr3_nt: TGTGCCAGTTCCCTCTGGACTAGCGGGGGGGCCGGGGAGCTGTTTTTT
cdr3_aa: CASSLWTSGGAGELFF

j_call: TRBJ1-3
clone_size: few
d_call: NA
v_call: TRBV21-1
cdr3_nt: TGTGCCAGCAGCCCCAGGGACAGGGGGTCTGGAAACACCATATATTTT
cdr3_aa: CASSPRDRGSGNTIYF

j_call: TRBJ1-5
clone_size: NA
d_call: NA
v_call: TRBV19
cdr3_nt: TGTGCCAGTAGTATAGCCAGGGGCAGCAATCAGCCCCAGCATTTT
cdr3_aa: CASSIARGSNQPQHF

j_call: TRBJ1-6
clone_size: NA
d_call: NA
v_call: TRBV4-1
cdr3_nt: TGCGCCAGCAGCCAAGATAGGGGTAAAGCCAGTAATTCACCCCTCCACTTT
cdr3_aa: CASSQDRGKASNSPLHF

j_call: TRBJ2-3
clone_size: NA
d_call: TRBD2
v_call: TRBV13
cdr3_nt: TGTGCCAGCAGCTCCTCACTAGCGGGGGGCGGCCTAAGCACAGATACGCAGTATTTT
cdr3_aa: CASSSSLAGGGLSTDTQYF

j_call: TRBJ1-2
clone_size: NA
d_call: TRBD1
v_call: TRBV5-4
cdr3_nt: TGTGCCAGCAGCCAGGACAGGGACGGCTATGGCTACACCTTC
cdr3_aa: CASSQDRDGYGYTF

j_call: TRBJ1-5
clone_size: NA
d_call: NA
v_call: TRBV28
cdr3_nt: TGTGCCAGCAGCCCGACAGAACTTAGCAATCAGCCCCAGCATTTT
cdr3_aa: CASSPTELSNQPQHF

j_call: TRBJ2-5
clone_size: NA
d_call: TRBD2
v_call: TRBV7-2
cdr3_nt: TGTGCCAGCAGCTTAGAGCGGGGGGCCGGTTCGACCCAGTACTTC
cdr3_aa: CASSLERGAGSTQYF

j_call: TRBJ2-3
clone_size: NA
d_call: TRBD1
v_call: TRBV5-5
cdr3_nt: TGTGCCAGCACCCGACAGGGGCCCACAGATACGCAGTATTTT
cdr3_aa: CASTRQGPTDTQYF

j_call: TRBJ1-1
clone_size: NA
d_call: NA
v_call: TRBV30
cdr3_nt: TGTGCCTGGAATACAGGGTTGAACACTGAAGCTTTCTTT
cdr3_aa: CAWNTGLNTEAFF

j_call: TRBJ1-5
clone_size: once
d_call: TRBD1
v_call: TRBV30
cdr3_nt: TGTGCCTGGAGTGTAACAGGGGGCGCGAGGCAGCCCCAGCATTTT
cdr3_aa: CAWSVTGGARQPQHF

j_call: TRBJ2-5
clone_size: NA
d_call: TRBD2
v_call: TRBV5-1
cdr3_nt: TGCGCCAGCAGCTTGGACCCTAGCGGGGGGTTAGAGACCCAGTACTTC
cdr3_aa: CASSLDPSGGLETQYF

j_call: TRBJ1-6
clone_size: NA
d_call: TRBD1
v_call: TRBV30
cdr3_nt: TGTGCCTGGAGTGTAGACAGGGGAAATTCACCCCTCCACTTT
cdr3_aa: CAWSVDRGNSPLHF

j_call: TRBJ1-2
clone_size: NA
d_call: NA
v_call: TRBV5-1
cdr3_nt: TGCGCCAGCAGCGTAGGGACTGGCTATGGCTACACCTTC
cdr3_aa: CASSVGTGYGYTF

j_call: TRBJ2-1
clone_size: NA
d_call: NA
v_call: TRBV6-5
cdr3_nt: TGTGCCAGCAGCCCCCAGGGGCACTCCTACAATGAGCAGTTCTTC
cdr3_aa: CASSPQGHSYNEQFF

j_call: TRBJ1-5
clone_size: NA
d_call: NA
v_call: TRBV15
cdr3_nt: TGTGCCACCCGGACTGGGGTCAATCAGCCCCAGCATTTT
cdr3_aa: CATRTGVNQPQHF

j_call: TRBJ2-5
clone_size: once
d_call: NA
v_call: TRBV12-3/TRBV12-4
cdr3_nt: TGTGCCAGCAGTTTGGCAGGGGTGGAGACCCAGTACTTC
cdr3_aa: CASSLAGVETQYF

j_call: TRBJ1-1
clone_size: NA
d_call: NA
v_call: TRBV15
cdr3_nt: TGTGCCACCAGCAGAGATAGCGGGGGGATGAACACTGAAGCTTTCTTT
cdr3_aa: CATSRDSGGMNTEAFF

j_call: TRBJ1-5
clone_size: once
d_call: NA
v_call: TRBV11-2
cdr3_nt: TGTGCCAGCAGCTCGGGGGGTAATCAGCCCCAGCATTTT
cdr3_aa: CASSSGGNQPQHF